The 11 T cell receptor beta chains in this list originate from one sample, sequenced in a study of neoadjuvant anti-PD-1 for oral cavity cancer. The sample's time point: after neoadjuvant nivolumab, at surgical resection. The assay was immunoSEQ multiplex PCR, and TCRdb's table has in-frame clones only and misses some. In the table there are 9,000 to 10,000 clones, roughly 67% of which are singletons. Sequencing used PBMCs, obtained after nivolumab (anti-PD-1) treatment. The receptors were sampled from a person aged 35-79 years with oral cavity squamous cell carcinoma.

This clone was detected a few times. V usage is TRBV7-2 and J usage is TRBJ2-5; perhaps TRBD1 as D (6 bases). V gave up 4 bases and J gave up 7 bases, with 13 bases separating them. This CDR3 has 13 amino acids. Germline lookup yields CDR1 SGHTA and CDR2 FQGNSA. CDR3 sequence reads: CASSSQGVGTQYF. CDR3 DNA sequence: TGTGCCAGCAGCTCACAGGGCGTTGGGACCCAGTACTTC.

This chain links TRBV13 with TRBJ2-1; 7 positions match TRBD2. Germline lookup yields CDR1 PRHDT and CDR2 FYEKMQ (reference sequence). J was trimmed by 10 bases and V by 6 bases; bases with no gene match: 12. The CDR3 totals 14 residues. CDR3 sequence reads: CASRFRLASTEQFF. The CDR3 DNA is TGTGCCAGCAGGTTCAGACTAGCCTCAACCGAGCAGTTCTTC.

This clone was seen a few times. The J gene is TRBJ2-7, the V gene TRBV19; possible D gene TRBD2, 5 bases. This CDR3 comprises 15 residues. Germline assignment: CDR1 LNHDA and CDR2 SQIVND (reference sequence). V shed 3 bases and J shed 0 bases, with 12 bases lying between them. This chain's CDR3 is CASSMNGIPSYEQYF. DNA of the CDR3: TGTGCCAGTAGTATGAACGGGATTCCCTCCTACGAGCAGTACTTC.

The genes are TRBV28 and TRBJ2-4; weak D call: TRBD2 (5 bases). Trimming took 5 bases from V and 0 from J, leaving 11 bases between them. Germline V CDR1 and CDR2: MDHEN, SYDVKM. The CDR3 is made up of 15 amino acids. The CDR3 region has the DNA TGTGCCAGCAGTCTACGGGCGGGAGCCAAAAACATTCAGTACTTC. Its translation is CASSLRAGAKNIQYF.

This chain uses TRBV6-6 with TRBJ1-5; 10 bases align to TRBD1. The CDR3 loop spans 16 amino acids. V trimming: 2 bases; J trimming: 5 bases; junction bases outside the gene matches: 6. The germline CDR1 and CDR2 sequences are MNHNY and SVGAGI (reference sequence). CDR3 coding DNA: TGTGCCAGCAGTTACGTGGGGACAGGGGACGATCAGCCCCAGCATTTT. Translating it yields CASSYVGTGDDQPQHF.

A note on this clone: One end of the junction is discordant with germline, which a read error may explain. The chain has TRBV11-2 and TRBJ1-2, with D uncertain. Germline V gives CDR1 SGHAT, CDR2 FQNNGV. The CDR3 runs 16 residues. The CDR3 nucleotides are TGTGCCAGCACCTTAGGGATGGGGATGTCGTTCGGGGGCTACACCTTC. Protein product: CASTLGMGMSFGGYTF.

The chain links TRBV6-1 to TRBJ2-7; 7 positions match TRBD2. CDR1 and CDR2 from the germline V gene are MNHNS and SASEGT. Trimming removed 7 bases from V and 4 bases from J; junction bases left unmatched: 7. The CDR3 is 13 amino acids. As DNA, the CDR3 is TGTGCCAGCACGCGGGGGTTTAATTACGAGCAGTACTTC. This sequence encodes CASTRGFNYEQYF.

The chain has TRBV29-1 and TRBJ1-6; 8 bases align to TRBD1. With V trimmed by 4 bases and J by 7 bases, 6 bases remained unmatched. The CDR3 runs to 14 residues. Germline CDR1 is SQVTM and CDR2 is ANQGSEA. The CDR3 loop is CSVGTGSANSPLHF. The CDR3 DNA sequence: TGCAGCGTTGGGACAGGGTCAGCCAATTCACCCCTCCACTTT.

This chain uses TRBV6-1 with TRBJ1-3; TRBD1 is a possible D gene (6 bases). CDR1 is MNHNS, CDR2 SASEGT, per germline. This CDR3 comprises 18 residues. Trimming shortened V by 4 bases and J by 0 bases, and 19 bases separated the two germline ends. DNA for the CDR3: TGTGCCAGCAGTGCAACCCCCCCGGGGGCCGCCTCTGGAAACACCATATATTTT. This encodes CASSATPPGAASGNTIYF.

This clone was observed a single time. The chain recombines TRBV7-8 with TRBJ1-3; D perhaps matches TRBD1 (5 bases). Deletions cut 5 bases from V and 0 bases from J, with 8 bases between. The germline CDR1 and CDR2 sequences are SGHVS and FQNEAQ. This CDR3 has 14 amino acids. The CDR3 region is CASSPGPSGNTIYF. The CDR3 DNA is TGTGCCAGCAGCCCAGGGCCCTCTGGAAACACCATATATTTT.

This clone is a singleton in its sample. This sequence joins TRBV19 and TRBJ1-1; D remains ambiguous. The germline gives CDR1 LNHDA, CDR2 SQIVND (reference sequence). Trimming stripped 4 bases from V and 1 base from J, with 7 bases between. The CDR3 length is 13 residues. CDR3 in amino acids: CASSTGRNTEAFF. CDR3 in DNA: TGTGCCAGTAGTACCGGGCGGAACACTGAAGCTTTCTTT.